The present T cell receptor beta chain was sequenced within a study of blood T cell repertoires in COVID-19. The overall study: There were acute and convalescent COVID-19 samples, and they came from the United States, Italy and Spain. T cells, B-cell-depleted T cells, or PBMCs supplied cDNA or gDNA.

Some clones are missing from TCRdb's copy, which holds only in-frame ones; the method was immunoSEQ multiplex PCR. The table records 190,000 or so clones, around nine tenths of them present only once. In germline, CDR1 is KGHSH, CDR2 LQKENI. This CDR3 region has 11 residues. The ends were cut back, 6 bases at V and 8 bases at J, with 7 bases in the middle. The V call is TRBV18, the J call TRBJ2-2; no clear D gene. The TCR was taken from a man aged 55 to 70 who had recovered from COVID-19. Sequenced sample: peripheral blood. The CDR3 DNA follows: TGTGCCAGCTCCAATGAGGGGGAGCTGTTTTTT. Protein product: CASSNEGELFF.